One sample yielded the 22 T cell receptor beta chains listed below, sequenced in a study of T cells after yellow fever vaccination. TCRdb passed the 5' RACE reads through MiXCR, listing each CDR3 protein once. The sample lists 170,000 or so distinct CDR3 sequences; roughly a tenth were seen once. The input for sequencing was CD8+ T cells sorted from PBMCs, taken 45 days after the yellow fever booster vaccination. These receptors all come from a young man who received the YFV17D yellow fever vaccine.

In this sample, this clonotype turned up many times. The V call is TRBV7-6, the J call TRBJ2-1, with 9 bases matching TRBD2. The CDR3 runs to 15 residues. The V gene's germline CDR1 is SGHVS and CDR2 FNYEAQ. V shed 1 base and J 2 bases; nucleotides not matched to a gene: 0. The CDR3 loop reads CASSLGGGAYNEQFF. The CDR3 nucleotides are TGTGCCAGCAGCTTAGGCGGGGGGGCCTACAATGAGCAGTTCTTC.

The chain combines TRBV6-5 with TRBJ1-1; D call uncertain. The CDR3 loop spans 16 amino acids. V was trimmed by 0 bases and J by 4 bases, leaving 15 bases between them. CDR1 and CDR2 (germline): MNHEY, SVGAGI. In DNA, the CDR3 is TGTGCCAGCAGTTACTCGCATCTCAGTGGGGTCACTGAAGCTTTCTTT. Translated, it gives CASSYSHLSGVTEAFF.

The genes are TRBV4-1 and TRBJ1-6, with D possibly being TRBD1 (6 bases). The V gene's germline CDR1 is MGHRA and CDR2 YSYEKL. CDR3 length equals 15 residues. The V end was cut by 3 bases, the J end by 10 bases, with 16 bases between. CDR3 region: CASSQNRERGSPLHF. The CDR3 DNA reads as TGCGCCAGCAGCCAGAACAGGGAACGTGGCTCACCCCTCCACTTT.

This clonotype was recorded at least ten times. The chain is built from TRBV5-1 and TRBJ2-3; either TRBD1 or TRBD2 may supply D (5 bases each). Germline assignment: CDR1 SGHRS and CDR2 YFSETQ. The CDR3 totals 15 residues. V was trimmed by 1 base and J by 4 bases, leaving 13 bases between them. The CDR3 spells CASSLRGRGPDTQYF. The CDR3 DNA is TGCGCCAGCAGCTTGAGGGGCCGAGGGCCAGATACGCAGTATTTT.

This chain connects TRBV5-1 to TRBJ2-7, with TRBD1 matching over 7 bases. The germline V gene has CDR1 SGHRS and CDR2 YFSETQ. This CDR3 has 15 residues. V trimming: 3 bases; J trimming: 2 bases; junction bases outside the gene matches: 8. CDR3 sequence reads: CASSSGTVSTYEQYF. The CDR3 DNA reads as TGCGCCAGCAGCTCCGGGACAGTTTCAACCTACGAGCAGTACTTC.

A few counts support this clonotype. The V gene is TRBV7-9, the J gene TRBJ2-5; TRBD1 agrees at 7 bases. CDR1 SEHNR and CDR2 FQNEAQ come from the germline V gene (reference sequence). Unmatched junction bases numbered 20, after V lost 5 bases and J lost 5 bases. The CDR3 has 18 residues. CDR3 nucleotides: TGTGCCAGCAGCCAAAATCTACAGGGGCAGTTTTACGAGGAGACCCAGTACTTC. It translates to CASSQNLQGQFYEETQYF.

This clonotype showed up just a few times. This chain connects TRBV29-1 to TRBJ1-2; tentative D call: TRBD1 (5 bases). Looked up from germline, CDR1 is SQVTM and CDR2 is ANQGSEA. This CDR3 has 15 amino acids. Trimming took 6 bases from V and 3 from J, leaving 20 bases between them. CDR3 loop: CSVRGREESDYGYTF. The CDR3 DNA is TGCAGCGTCCGGGGGAGGGAGGAGTCGGACTATGGCTACACCTTC.

The V gene is TRBV28, the J gene TRBJ2-5; D is possibly TRBD1 (6 bases). Between the trimmed V and J ends, which lost 5 bases and 5 bases, there was a span of 15 bases. From germline, CDR1 is MDHEN and CDR2 SYDVKM. The CDR3 spans 14 residues. CDR3 region: CASSLHRVIETQYF. The CDR3 DNA is TGTGCCAGCAGTCTCCACAGGGTTATCGAGACCCAGTACTTC.

This clonotype was recorded a few times. The CDR3 loop reads CASSIRGTGDFDEQFF. CDR3 nucleotide sequence: TGTGCCAGCAGTATACGAGGGACAGGGGACTTCGATGAGCAGTTCTTC. The genes are TRBV14 and TRBJ2-1, with TRBD1 identical over 10 bases. The CDR3 consists of 16 residues. CDR1 is SGHDN and CDR2 is FVKESK in the germline V gene. J was trimmed by 8 bases and V by 6 bases; bases with no gene match: 13.

This chain uses TRBV12-3 or TRBV12-4 with TRBJ1-2; TRBD1 matches at 10 bases. Germline trimming cut 5 bases from V and 7 bases from J; bases unmatched to any gene: 1. The CDR3 is 12 amino acids. For the CDR3, the DNA is TGTGCCAGCAGTCGGACAGGGGGTGGCTACACCTTC. This gives the protein CASSRTGGGYTF.

The V and J genes are TRBV6-2 or TRBV6-3 and TRBJ1-1; 9 bases match TRBD1. Looked up from germline, CDR1 is MNHEY and CDR2 is SVGEGT. This CDR3 has 16 residues. V lost 2 bases and J lost 6; bases outside the gene matches: 10. In nucleotides, the CDR3 is TGTGCCAGCAGTTACGTCCCAGGGGACAGGGTCGCTGAAGCTTTCTTT. Encoded protein: CASSYVPGDRVAEAFF.

CDR3 residues: CASSVEAVESGEAFF. The CDR3 nucleotides are TGTGCCAGCAGCGTAGAAGCTGTCGAGAGTGGTGAAGCTTTCTTT. V is TRBV9 and J is TRBJ1-1; no clear D. Germline loops: CDR1 SGDLS, CDR2 YYNGEE. This CDR3 is 15 amino acids long. The V and J ends lost 0 bases and 7 bases respectively, with 16 bases between them.

This clonotype was observed a few times. This chain connects TRBV12-3 or TRBV12-4 to TRBJ1-1; D ambiguous. The CDR3 covers 9 residues. Trimming left V 8 bases short and J 4 bases short, with 2 bases between. DNA of the CDR3: TGTGCCAGCGGCACTGAAGCTTTCTTT. As protein: CASGTEAFF.

The J gene is TRBJ1-1, the V gene TRBV27, with a possible D match to TRBD1 (6 bases). The CDR3 is 14 amino acids. V was clipped by 5 bases and J by 4 bases, with 14 bases between them. CDR1 is MNHEY and CDR2 is SMNVEV in the germline V gene (reference sequence). CDR3 DNA sequence: TGTGCCAGCAGTAACGGAAGGGGGGGCACTGAAGCTTTCTTT. It encodes CASSNGRGGTEAFF.

This clonotype has just a few counts. The chain links TRBV7-9 to TRBJ2-5; 15 nucleotides align to TRBD2. Trimming at V came to 5 bases and at J to 2 bases, leaving 3 bases not matched to a gene. CDR1 is SEHNR, CDR2 FQNEAQ, per germline (reference sequence). CDR3 size: 16 residues. CDR3 in amino acids: CASSPGLAGGQETQYF. CDR3 sequence (DNA): TGTGCCAGCAGCCCCGGACTAGCGGGGGGGCAAGAGACCCAGTACTTC.

The rearrangement uses TRBV4-1 and TRBJ2-7; TRBD2 agrees at 7 bases. CDR3 length: 14 amino acids. Germline V gene data show CDR1 as MGHRA and CDR2 as YSYEKL. V shed 3 bases and J 0 bases; nucleotides not matched to a gene: 2. The CDR3 coding sequence is TGCGCCAGCAGCCATACTAGCGACTCCTACGAGCAGTACTTC. Its translation is CASSHTSDSYEQYF.

This clonotype was detected many times. The chain is built from TRBV5-8 and TRBJ1-1; 7 bases align to TRBD1. The germline V gene encodes CDR1 SGHTS and CDR2 YDEGEE. V lost 3 bases, J lost 3 bases, and 5 bases stayed unmatched. The CDR3 has 14 amino acids. The CDR3 nucleotides read TGTGCCAGCAGCTCAGGGGGTGGGGACACTGAAGCTTTCTTT. It is translated as CASSSGGGDTEAFF.

This clonotype was counted a few times. J is TRBJ1-2 and V is TRBV7-9; tentative D call: TRBD1 (5 bases). V was cut by 7 bases and J by 4 bases, with 22 bases left in between. This CDR3 contains 16 residues. CDR1 is SEHNR and CDR2 is FQNEAQ in the germline V gene (reference sequence). The CDR3 DNA reads as TGTGCCAGCACCGCAAAGACAGTGCCAGCCCCCTATGGCTACACCTTC. Translating gives CASTAKTVPAPYGYTF. Full variable domain (rest looked up from reference TRBV7-9 and TRBJ1-2): DTGVSQNPRHKITKRGQNVTFRCDPISEHNRLYWYRQTLGQGPEFLTYFQNEAQLEKSRLLSDRFSAERPKGSFSTLEIQRTEQGDSAMYLCASTAKTVPAPYGYTFGSGTRLTVV.

The chain has TRBV7-8 and TRBJ1-4; D may be TRBD1 (5 bases). Between the trimmed V and J ends, which lost 0 bases and 16 bases, there was a span of 15 bases. Per the germline V gene, CDR1 is SGHVS and CDR2 is FQNEAQ. The CDR3 is made up of 13 amino acids. CDR3 DNA sequence: TGTGCCAGCAGCTTAGCGCGAGGGGAGGCTGGGTTTTTT. It is translated as CASSLARGEAGFF.

This chain joins TRBV7-2 and TRBJ2-3, with no clear D. Germline V gene data show CDR1 as SGHTA and CDR2 as FQGNSA. The CDR3 runs 13 residues. Trimming stripped 1 base from V and 5 bases from J, with 7 bases between. The CDR3 spells CASSLDLLDTQYF. The CDR3 coding sequence is TGTGCCAGCAGCTTAGATCTATTAGATACGCAGTATTTT. The whole variable domain, filled in from reference TRBV7-2 and TRBJ2-3, reads GAGVSQSPSNKVTEKGKDVELRCDPISGHTALYWYRQSLGQGLEFLIYFQGNSAPDKSGLPSDRFSAERTGGSVSTLTIQRTQQEDSAVYLCASSLDLLDTQYFGPGTRLTVL.

V usage is TRBV20-1 and J usage is TRBJ2-2, with D hard to call. CDR1 is DFQATT and CDR2 is SNEGSKA in the germline V gene (reference sequence). The CDR3 is 13 residues long. V gave up 6 bases and J gave up 7 bases, with 15 bases separating them. The DNA of the CDR3 is TGCAGTGCCCAAGGAAGTGTAATCGGGGAGCTGTTTTTT. It is translated as CSAQGSVIGELFF.

This clonotype occurred a few times. The chain has TRBV4-1 and TRBJ1-5, with D uncertain. The CDR3 covers 13 residues. V dropped 1 base and J dropped 4 bases, with 5 bases sitting between them. CDR1 MGHRA and CDR2 YSYEKL come from the germline V gene. This CDR3 reads CASSQGVNQPQHF. As DNA, the CDR3 is TGCGCCAGCAGCCAAGGGGTGAATCAGCCCCAGCATTTT.